This T cell receptor (beta chain) was profiled in a study of Ad26.COV2.S vaccination and SARS-CoV-2 variants. In the study overall: Ad26.COV2.S given intramuscularly, once or twice 56 days apart. The study, taken as a whole, reports: It was reported that spike-specific CD8+ and CD4+ T cell responses were substantially broad after vaccination.

This clone was counted once. The antigen is unknown. V was pared by 8 bases and J by 6 bases, with 5 bases of the junction left unmatched. The germline CDR1 and CDR2 sequences are SEHNR and FQNEAQ (reference sequence). This CDR3 has 13 residues. Repertoires were generated with immunoSEQ multiplex PCR, while TCRdb's copy carries only in-frame clones and drops some. The sample records hundreds of thousands of clones, roughly 87% being singletons. Treatment noted: some 20 received Ad26.COV2.S at low or high dose, single or two shots; about five received placebo; per-sample allocation not given. Samples analyzed were those drawn on day 63 after the first vaccine or placebo injection. Based in Boston, the donor was an adult of 18-55 years. The vaccine delivered Wuhan-strain SARS-CoV-2 spike through an Ad26 vector.

V and J are TRBV7-9 and TRBJ2-2; 8 bases are shared with TRBD2. This TCR was sampled from a person aged 18-65 years who received the Ad26.COV2.S COVID-19 vaccine or a placebo. The sequencing used peripheral blood, collected in a trial of Ad26.COV2.S vaccine versus placebo. The CDR3 DNA reads TGTGCCAGCGGGACTAGGGTCGCCGGGGAGCTGTTTTTT. This gives the protein CASGTRVAGELFF.